This T cell receptor (beta chain) is drawn from a study of regulatory T cells in long-lasting Graves disease. V was clipped by 2 bases and J by 1 base, with 14 bases between them. This CDR3 comprises 16 residues. Germline lookup yields CDR1 PRHDT and CDR2 FYEKMQ (reference sequence). Time point meaning: newly diagnosed GD, antithyroid drugs for less than 3 months. Extracted RNA from PBMCs served as the source of the TCR library. This clonotype occurred many times. Both iRepertoire HTBI primers and Arm-PCR of CDR3 regions were used to build the TCR beta libraries. From the multiplex PCR reads, TCRdb called clonotypes with MiXCR, one entry per CDR3 protein. This repertoire shows 400,000 to 550,000 distinct CDR3 sequences, 15% found once; its top ten account for roughly a sixth. These records were also assigned to another study, of T cells in Graves' hyperthyroidism and ophthalmopathy.

This material consisted of peripheral blood mononuclear cells (PBMCs), taken at new diagnosis, from a patient treated with antithyroid drugs. The rearrangement links TRBV13 to TRBJ2-5; perhaps TRBD2 as D (5 bases). The receptor was derived from a woman aged 25 to 39 with Graves disease. As DNA, the CDR3 is TGTGCCAGCAGCTTAAGGAGCGGCGGCTTCCAAGAGACCCAGTACTTC. Translating it yields CASSLRSGGFQETQYF.